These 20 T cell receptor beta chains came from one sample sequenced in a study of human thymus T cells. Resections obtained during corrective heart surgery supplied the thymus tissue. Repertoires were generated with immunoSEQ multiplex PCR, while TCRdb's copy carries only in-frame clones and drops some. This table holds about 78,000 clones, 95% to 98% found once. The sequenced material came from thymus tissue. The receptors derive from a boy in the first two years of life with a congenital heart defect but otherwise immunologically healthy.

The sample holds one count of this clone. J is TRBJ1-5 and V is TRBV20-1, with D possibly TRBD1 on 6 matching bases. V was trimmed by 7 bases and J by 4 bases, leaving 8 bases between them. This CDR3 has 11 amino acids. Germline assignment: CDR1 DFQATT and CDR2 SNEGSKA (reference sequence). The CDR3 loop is CSGGPNQPQHF. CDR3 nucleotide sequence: TGCAGTGGGGGGCCGAATCAGCCCCAGCATTTT.

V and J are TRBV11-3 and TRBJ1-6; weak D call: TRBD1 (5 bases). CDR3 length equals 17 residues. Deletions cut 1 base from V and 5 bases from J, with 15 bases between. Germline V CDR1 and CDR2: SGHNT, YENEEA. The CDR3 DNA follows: TGTGCCAGCAGCTTAGCCCATGGGGGGAGGAATAATTCACCCCTCCACTTT. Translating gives CASSLAHGGRNNSPLHF.

As DNA, the CDR3 is TGTGCCAGCAGCTCCAAGATAGAGCAGAAAGCTTTCTTT. It encodes CASSSKIEQKAFF. The V call is TRBV7-3, the J call TRBJ1-1, with no clear D. Per the germline V gene, CDR1 is SGHTA and CDR2 is FQGTGA. Trimming removed 4 bases at V and 9 bases at J, with 15 bases between. The CDR3 loop spans 13 amino acids. The variable domain in full, with the rest retrieved from reference TRBV7-3 and TRBJ1-1, is GAGVSQTPSNKVTEKGKYVELRCDPISGHTALYWYRQSLGQGPEFLIYFQGTGAADDSGLPNDRFFAVRPEGSVSTLKIQRTERGDSAVYLCASSSKIEQKAFFGQGTRLTVV.

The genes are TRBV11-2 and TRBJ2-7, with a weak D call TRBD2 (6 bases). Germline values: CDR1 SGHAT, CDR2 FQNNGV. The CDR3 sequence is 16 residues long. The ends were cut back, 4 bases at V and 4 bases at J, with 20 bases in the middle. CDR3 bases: TGTGCCAGCAGCTGTCCCGGCGGCGGGAAGAGGTACGAGCAGTACTTC. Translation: CASSCPGGGKRYEQYF.

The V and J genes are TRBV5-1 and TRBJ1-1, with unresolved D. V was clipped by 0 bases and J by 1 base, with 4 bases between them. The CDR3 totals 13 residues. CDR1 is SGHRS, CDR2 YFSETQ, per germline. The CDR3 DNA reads TGCGCCAGCAGCTTGGCCGGGAACACTGAAGCTTTCTTT. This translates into CASSLAGNTEAFF.

The CDR3 DNA follows: TGTGCCAGCAGCCAATTTGCACAGGGAGGCACTGAAGCTTTCTTT. Translated, it gives CASSQFAQGGTEAFF. The rearrangement links TRBV7-2 to TRBJ1-1, with a tentative D call TRBD1 (6 bases). The CDR3 is 15 residues long. The germline gives CDR1 SGHTA, CDR2 FQGNSA. Trimming left V 5 bases short and J 4 bases short, with 17 bases between. Full variable domain (rest looked up from reference TRBV7-2 and TRBJ1-1): GAGVSQSPSNKVTEKGKDVELRCDPISGHTALYWYRQSLGQGLEFLIYFQGNSAPDKSGLPSDRFSAERTGGSVSTLTIQRTQQEDSAVYLCASSQFAQGGTEAFFGQGTRLTVV.

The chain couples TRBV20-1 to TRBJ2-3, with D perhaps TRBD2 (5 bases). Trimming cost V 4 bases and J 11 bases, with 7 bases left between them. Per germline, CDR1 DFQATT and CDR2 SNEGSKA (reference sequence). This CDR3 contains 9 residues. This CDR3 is CSATEGQYF. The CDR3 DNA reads TGCAGTGCTACCGAGGGGCAGTATTTT.

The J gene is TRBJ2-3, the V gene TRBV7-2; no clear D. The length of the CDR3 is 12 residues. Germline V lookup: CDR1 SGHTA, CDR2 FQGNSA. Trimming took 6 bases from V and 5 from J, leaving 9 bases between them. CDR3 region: CASRQTGDTQYF. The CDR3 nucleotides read TGTGCCAGCAGGCAGACCGGAGATACGCAGTATTTT.

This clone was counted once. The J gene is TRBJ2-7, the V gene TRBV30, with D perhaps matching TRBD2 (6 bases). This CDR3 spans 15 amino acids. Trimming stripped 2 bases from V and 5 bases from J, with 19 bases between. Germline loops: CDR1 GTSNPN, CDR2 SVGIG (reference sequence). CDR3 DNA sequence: TGTGCCTGGAGTTCCTACCCCACTAGCCATGACGAGCAGTACTTC. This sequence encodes CAWSSYPTSHDEQYF.

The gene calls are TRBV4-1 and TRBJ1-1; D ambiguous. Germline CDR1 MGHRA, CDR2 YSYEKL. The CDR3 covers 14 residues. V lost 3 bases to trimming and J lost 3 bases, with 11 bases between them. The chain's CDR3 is CASSQPPVYTEAFF. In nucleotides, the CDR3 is TGCGCCAGCAGCCAGCCCCCGGTTTACACTGAAGCTTTCTTT.

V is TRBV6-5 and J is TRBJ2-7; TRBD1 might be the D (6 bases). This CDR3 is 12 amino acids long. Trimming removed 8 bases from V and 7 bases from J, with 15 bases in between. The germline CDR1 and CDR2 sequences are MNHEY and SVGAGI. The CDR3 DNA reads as TGTGCCAGCCTATCACAGGGCAGGGAGCAGTACTTC. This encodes CASLSQGREQYF.

The CDR3 region has the DNA TGTGCCATGGGGACAGGGGAAGAGCAGTACTTC. Translating gives CAMGTGEEQYF. The gene calls are TRBV10-3 and TRBJ2-7; 10 nucleotides match TRBD1. The trim removed 9 bases at V and 7 bases at J, leaving 3 bases unmatched. Germline loops: CDR1 ENHRY, CDR2 SYGVKD. The CDR3 is 11 amino acids.

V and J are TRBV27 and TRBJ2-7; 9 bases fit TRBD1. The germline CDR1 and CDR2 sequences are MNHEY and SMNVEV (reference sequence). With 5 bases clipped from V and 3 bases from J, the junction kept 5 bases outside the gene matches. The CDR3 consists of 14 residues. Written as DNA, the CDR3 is TGTGCCAGCAGTCCTGGGACAGGGTGCTACGAGCAGTACTTC. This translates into CASSPGTGCYEQYF.

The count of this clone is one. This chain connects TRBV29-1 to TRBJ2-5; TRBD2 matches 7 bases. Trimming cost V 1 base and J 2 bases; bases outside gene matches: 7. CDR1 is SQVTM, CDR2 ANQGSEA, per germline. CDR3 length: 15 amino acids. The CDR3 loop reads CSVEAGGPLQETQYF. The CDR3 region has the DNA TGCAGCGTTGAAGCGGGGGGACCCCTTCAAGAGACCCAGTACTTC.

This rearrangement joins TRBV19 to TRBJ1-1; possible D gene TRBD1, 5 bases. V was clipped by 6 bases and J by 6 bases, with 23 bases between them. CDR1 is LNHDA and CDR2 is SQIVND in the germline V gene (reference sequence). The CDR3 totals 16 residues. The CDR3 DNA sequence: TGTGCCAGTAGGAATTTAAAACAGGCCAAGGACGCTGAAGCTTTCTTT. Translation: CASRNLKQAKDAEAFF.

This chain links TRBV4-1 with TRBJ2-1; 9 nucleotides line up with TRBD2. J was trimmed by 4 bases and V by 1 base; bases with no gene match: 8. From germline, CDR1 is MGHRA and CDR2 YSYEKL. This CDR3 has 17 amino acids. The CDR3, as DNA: TGCGCCAGCAGCCAAGGACCAAGCGGGAGGTGGTACAATGAGCAGTTCTTC. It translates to CASSQGPSGRWYNEQFF.

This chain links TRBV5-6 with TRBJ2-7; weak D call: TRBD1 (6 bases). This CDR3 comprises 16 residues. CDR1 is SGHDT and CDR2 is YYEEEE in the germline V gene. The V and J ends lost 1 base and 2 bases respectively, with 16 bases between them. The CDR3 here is CASSLMIQGTPYEQYF. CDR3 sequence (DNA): TGTGCCAGCAGCTTGATGATCCAGGGGACCCCCTACGAGCAGTACTTC.

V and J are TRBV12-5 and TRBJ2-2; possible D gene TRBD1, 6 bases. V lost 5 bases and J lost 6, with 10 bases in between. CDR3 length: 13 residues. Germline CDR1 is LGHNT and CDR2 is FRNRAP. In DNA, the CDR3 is TGTGCTAGTGGTCCAACAGGGTCCGGGGAGCTGTTTTTT. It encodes CASGPTGSGELFF.

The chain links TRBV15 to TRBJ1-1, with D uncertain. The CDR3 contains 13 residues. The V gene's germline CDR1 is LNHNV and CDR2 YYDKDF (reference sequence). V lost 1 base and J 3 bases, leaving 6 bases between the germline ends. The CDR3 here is CATSRGGHTEAFF. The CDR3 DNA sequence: TGTGCCACCAGCAGAGGTGGGCACACTGAAGCTTTCTTT. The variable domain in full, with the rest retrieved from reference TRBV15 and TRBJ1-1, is DAMVIQNPRYQVTQFGKPVTLSCSQTLNHNVMYWYQQKSSQAPKLLFHYYDKDFNNEADTPDNFQSRRPNTSFCFLDIRSPGLGDTAMYLCATSRGGHTEAFFGQGTRLTVV.

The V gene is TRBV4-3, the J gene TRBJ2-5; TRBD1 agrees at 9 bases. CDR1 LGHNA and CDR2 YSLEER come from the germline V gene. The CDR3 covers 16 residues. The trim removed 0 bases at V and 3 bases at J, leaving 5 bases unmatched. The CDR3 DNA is TGCGCCAGCAGCCAAGATCATACAGGGGGCGAAGAGACCCAGTACTTC. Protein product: CASSQDHTGGEETQYF.